These 23 T cell receptor beta chains were sequenced from one sample in a study of neurological immune-mediated disorders (dated by TCRdb to about 2019). Receptors were amplified or captured by 5' RACE. The data were produced on an Illumina HiSeq 2500. TCRdb reworked the public reads: Q25 trimming with fastp, MiXCR clone assembly, productive beta chains retained. Rows are unified per CDR3 protein, each entry keeping the most common DNA and genes. The table for this sample lists 60,000 to 85,000 distinct CDR3 sequences; roughly 5.5% of them were counted only once. In total, the top ten clones hold around 6.8% of the sample. The specimen sequenced was PBMCs. These receptor sequences come from a man aged 18 to 30 with multiple sclerosis.

This clonotype occurred a few times. Germline and junction disagree at one end, which may indicate a read error. The rearrangement uses TRBV28 and TRBJ1-5; 7 nucleotides align to TRBD1. Germline CDR1 MDHEN, CDR2 SYDVKM. This CDR3 is built from 17 residues. CDR3 amino acids: CASSLYRGDVGNQPQNF. The CDR3 DNA sequence: TGTGCCAGCAGTTTATACAGGGGAGACGTGGGCAATCAGCCCCAGAATTTT.

Comment on this clonotype: Germline is not matched at one junction end, which may reflect a read error. The V call is TRBV30, the J call TRBJ1-5; D call uncertain. Germline V lookup: CDR1 GTSNPN, CDR2 SVGIG (reference sequence). This CDR3 region has 13 residues. CDR3 nucleotides: TGTGCCTGGAGTGTTTTACATCGCCAGCCCCAGAATTTT. It encodes CAWSVLHRQPQNF.

This clonotype has a count of ten or more. The chain is built from TRBV6-4 and TRBJ1-2, with 7 bases aligning to TRBD1. Germline-derived CDR1 and CDR2 are MRHNA and SNTAGT. This CDR3 region has 15 residues. V gave up 2 bases and J gave up 3 bases; unmatched junction bases: 6. The CDR3 sequence is CASSDRAGGYYGYTF. CDR3 DNA sequence: TGTGCCAGCAGTGACCGGGCAGGGGGTTACTATGGCTACACCTTC.

This clonotype has ten or more counts. This CDR3 reads CASSLERGQVFNEQFF. The DNA for the CDR3 is TGCGCCAGCAGCCTCGAGAGGGGACAGGTCTTTAATGAGCAGTTCTTC. This chain connects TRBV5-1 to TRBJ2-1, with TRBD1 identical over 8 bases. This CDR3 is 16 amino acids long. CDR1 is SGHRS and CDR2 is YFSETQ in the germline V gene. The V and J ends lost 4 bases and 7 bases, in that order; junction bases with no gene match: 13.

This clonotype was detected ten times or more. The chain has TRBV20-1 and TRBJ2-3, with 8 bases identical to TRBD2. J gave up 5 bases and V 5 bases, and 9 bases lay outside the gene matches. The germline V gene has CDR1 DFQATT and CDR2 SNEGSKA (reference sequence). This CDR3 contains 14 residues. The CDR3 here is CSAYSGTSKDTQYF. DNA for the CDR3: TGCAGTGCTTATAGCGGGACCTCGAAAGATACGCAGTATTTT.

This clonotype has a count of ten or more. The chain is built from TRBV7-2 and TRBJ2-6; TRBD1 agrees at 7 bases. The CDR3 runs 18 residues. Germline assignment: CDR1 SGHTA and CDR2 FQGNSA. The trim removed 1 base at V and 0 bases at J, leaving 6 bases unmatched. CDR3 sequence (DNA): TGTGCCAGCAGCTTAGTCGGGACAGCAAACTCTGGGGCCAACGTCCTGACTTTC. It specifies CASSLVGTANSGANVLTF.

This clonotype was found many times. This chain links TRBV20-1 with TRBJ1-1; 9 bases align to TRBD1. Trimming took 6 bases from V and 4 from J; bases not matched to a gene: 6. This CDR3 is built from 13 residues. Looked up from germline, CDR1 is DFQATT and CDR2 is SNEGSKA (reference sequence). The CDR3 loop is CSALGQGPTEAFF. In nucleotides, the CDR3 is TGCAGTGCCCTGGGACAGGGACCCACTGAAGCTTTCTTT.

This clonotype was found a few times. The chain has TRBV11-2 and TRBJ2-3; D possibly uses TRBD1 or TRBD2 (6 bases each). This CDR3 spans 15 amino acids. Germline V gene lookup returns CDR1 SGHAT and CDR2 FQNNGV. Between the trimmed V and J ends, which lost 1 base and 6 bases, there was a span of 14 bases. The CDR3 is CASSLGRGHLDTQYF. For the CDR3, the DNA is TGTGCCAGCAGCTTAGGCCGGGGGCACCTCGATACGCAGTATTTT.

This clonotype was recorded many times. V is TRBV5-1 and J is TRBJ2-7, with a tentative D call TRBD2 (5 bases). With 3 bases removed from V and 3 bases from J, the gap between germline ends came to 16 bases. Germline-derived CDR1 and CDR2 are SGHRS and YFSETQ. CDR3 length: 15 residues. In DNA, the CDR3 is TGCGCCAGCAGCTGGGGAAGCGGAGCTGTCTACGAGCAGTACTTC. It specifies CASSWGSGAVYEQYF.

At least ten counts were recorded for this clonotype. The rearrangement links TRBV20-1 to TRBJ1-5; 10 bases line up with TRBD1. Germline CDR1 reads DFQATT; CDR2 reads SNEGSKA (reference sequence). Losses at the gene ends were 6 bases for V and 5 bases for J; bases not matched to a gene: 10. This CDR3 comprises 15 residues. CDR3 nucleotides: TGCAGTGCCACAGACAGGGGGCGCTGGGATCAGCCCCAGCATTTT. The encoded protein is CSATDRGRWDQPQHF.

The rearrangement links TRBV20-1 to TRBJ1-6; TRBD1 matches at 8 bases. The germline V gene has CDR1 DFQATT and CDR2 SNEGSKA (reference sequence). CDR3 length equals 17 residues. V trimming: 0 bases; J trimming: 2 bases; junction bases outside the gene matches: 6. The CDR3 sequence: CSARDHRGTTYNSPLHF. Written as DNA, the CDR3 is TGCAGTGCTAGAGATCACAGGGGGACGACCTATAATTCACCCCTCCACTTT.

This clonotype was recorded at least ten times. The chain has TRBV9 and TRBJ1-5, with 7 bases matching TRBD1. J was trimmed by 4 bases and V by 3 bases; bases with no gene match: 7. This CDR3 has 15 amino acids. Germline V gene lookup returns CDR1 SGDLS and CDR2 YYNGEE. CDR3 sequence: CASSAAGGRNQPQHF. CDR3 DNA: TGTGCCAGCAGCGCAGCAGGGGGAAGGAATCAGCCCCAGCATTTT.

This clonotype was observed a few times. A much larger clone is a single base away; this may be a read error. The chain is built from TRBV28 and TRBJ1-2; 7 bases match TRBD1. V was pared by 6 bases and J by 8 bases, with 12 bases of the junction left unmatched. This CDR3 contains 14 residues. CDR1 and CDR2 (germline): MDHEN, SYDVKM. The CDR3 region has the DNA TGTGCCAGCAGATTTGGAAAGGGGGCGAGAGGCTACACCTTC. Its translation: CASRFGKGARGYTF.

This clonotype was recorded many times. The chain recombines TRBV4-3 with TRBJ2-2, with 9 positions matching TRBD2. There are 21 residues in the CDR3. Germline assignment: CDR1 LGHNA and CDR2 YSLEER. V dropped 1 base and J dropped 1; count of bases not matched to a gene: 16. CDR3 coding DNA: TGCGCCAGCAGCCAAGGTCCGGCGGCTAGCGGGAAGAGTAGGAACACCGGGGAGCTGTTTTTT. Translated: CASSQGPAASGKSRNTGELFF.

At least ten counts were recorded for this clonotype. The chain carries TRBV5-6 and TRBJ1-1; D might be TRBD1 (6 bases). The germline CDR1 and CDR2 sequences are SGHDT and YYEEEE. V lost 4 bases, J lost 3 bases, and 16 bases lay in between. This CDR3 has 15 amino acids. CDR3: CASSGQTRGDTEAFF. CDR3 bases: TGTGCCAGCAGCGGACAGACCCGGGGGGACACTGAAGCTTTCTTT.

The table lists this clonotype with many counts. The CDR3 loop is CATSDAGRRGNQPQHF. The CDR3 DNA reads TGTGCCACCAGTGACGCAGGACGGAGAGGAAATCAGCCCCAGCATTTT. This chain connects TRBV24-1 to TRBJ1-5; no firm D call. The germline CDR1 and CDR2 sequences are KGHDR and SFDVKD. CDR3 length equals 16 residues. V dropped 4 bases and J dropped 4 bases, with 16 bases sitting between them.

In this sample, this clonotype turned up many times. V gene TRBV7-6 combines with J gene TRBJ2-7; no clear D gene. CDR1 and CDR2 from the germline V gene are SGHVS and FNYEAQ. This CDR3 spans 17 amino acids. Trimming shortened V by 5 bases and J by 0 bases, and 20 bases separated the two germline ends. CDR3 sequence: CASSPLYGPMVSYEQYF. CDR3 DNA sequence: TGTGCCAGCAGCCCCCTGTATGGGCCAATGGTCTCCTACGAGCAGTACTTC.

This clonotype occurred many times. V usage is TRBV7-3 and J usage is TRBJ2-2, with D unresolved. There are 14 residues in the CDR3. Germline-derived CDR1 and CDR2 are SGHTA and FQGTGA. V was shortened by 5 bases and J by 0 bases, with 7 bases between the two germline ends. The CDR3 spells CASSPATNTGELFF. CDR3 DNA: TGTGCCAGCAGCCCCGCTACGAACACCGGGGAGCTGTTTTTT.

Ten or more counts support this clonotype. The chain recombines TRBV5-1 with TRBJ2-7; D unclear. The CDR3 runs 14 residues. Trimming removed 4 bases from V and 3 bases from J, with 14 bases in between. Germline CDR1 reads SGHRS; CDR2 reads YFSETQ. CDR3 residues: CASSPPSAVYEQYF. CDR3 coding DNA: TGCGCCAGCAGCCCGCCTTCGGCCGTCTACGAGCAGTACTTC.

The V call is TRBV12-3 or TRBV12-4, the J call TRBJ2-7; D remains unclear. The CDR3 is 12 residues long. V lost 6 bases to trimming and J lost 3 bases, with 9 bases between them. In DNA form, the CDR3 reads TGTGCCAGCAGCCCGGACGTCTACGAGCAGTACTTC. This gives the protein CASSPDVYEQYF.

This clonotype was seen ten or more times. The CDR3 here is CASSLEAETEQFF. CDR3 sequence (DNA): TGTGCCAGCAGCTTAGAGGCAGAGACTGAGCAGTTCTTC. The chain recombines TRBV7-2 with TRBJ2-1, with D uncertain. The germline V gene has CDR1 SGHTA and CDR2 FQGNSA. The CDR3 contains 13 residues. V was cut by 1 base and J by 9 bases, with 10 bases left in between.

This clonotype showed up many times. The chain combines TRBV20-1 with TRBJ2-7; TRBD2 matches at 8 bases. The CDR3 loop spans 14 amino acids. The junction had 13 bases not matched to a gene; V was cut back by 6 bases and J by 6 bases. Germline V gene data show CDR1 as DFQATT and CDR2 as SNEGSKA (reference sequence). The CDR3, as DNA: TGCAGTGCCGAACTAGCGGCCGGACGTCGCGAGCAGTACTTC. Amino acid sequence: CSAELAAGRREQYF.

V usage is TRBV6-6 and J usage is TRBJ2-1, with 7 bases aligning to TRBD2. The V segment lost 8 bases and the J segment 9 bases; nucleotides outside the gene matches: 19. This CDR3 is 16 amino acids long. CDR1 is MNHNY and CDR2 is SVGAGI in the germline V gene (reference sequence). CDR3 sequence (DNA): TGTGCCAGCGGATATCCTTTAGCGGGCCAAACGGGTGAGCAGTTCTTC. Protein product: CASGYPLAGQTGEQFF.